The 24 T cell receptor beta chains below come from one sample, sequenced in a study of T cells after yellow fever vaccination. In TCRdb, the 5' RACE reads were re-called with MiXCR into one record per CDR3 protein. This sample has 450,000 to 650,000 distinct CDR3 sequences, with around a fifth found just once. The sequenced sample was PBMCs, obtained less than 25 days after the first yellow fever vaccination. The receptors derive from a man aged 18 to 29 who received the YFV17D yellow fever vaccine.

The rearrangement uses TRBV2 and TRBJ2-2, with D unclear. CDR1 and CDR2 from the germline V gene are SNHLY and FYNNEI. Trimming pared 3 bases from V and 4 bases from J, leaving 9 bases between. The CDR3 is made up of 14 amino acids. DNA for the CDR3: TGTGCCAGCAGTGACTGGGGTCCCACCGGGGAGCTGTTTTTT. This gives the protein CASSDWGPTGELFF.

V gene TRBV7-9 combines with J gene TRBJ1-5; 8 positions agree with TRBD1. Trimming removed 4 bases from V and 11 bases from J; junction bases left unmatched: 4. The V gene's germline CDR1 is SEHNR and CDR2 FQNEAQ (reference sequence). The CDR3 is 12 residues long. The CDR3 region has the DNA TGTGCCAGCAGCTCAGGGGGCACTACCCAGCATTTT. Translating it yields CASSSGGTTQHF.

J is TRBJ2-3 and V is TRBV20-1; 7 bases are shared with TRBD2. V was clipped by 0 bases and J by 0 bases; unmatched bases: 6. Germline V gives CDR1 DFQATT, CDR2 SNEGSKA (reference sequence). The CDR3 covers 16 residues. The CDR3 DNA reads as TGCAGTGCTAGAGACCCGGGGCGGGGGAGCACAGATACGCAGTATTTT. This gives the protein CSARDPGRGSTDTQYF.

This chain connects TRBV18 to TRBJ2-7, with a possible D match to TRBD1 (5 bases). CDR1 is KGHSH, CDR2 LQKENI, per germline. The V end was cut by 3 bases, the J end by 0 bases, with 12 bases between. This CDR3 has 15 amino acids. CDR3 DNA sequence: TGTGCCAGCTCACCGGTATTAGGGGTCTCCTACGAGCAGTACTTC. This sequence encodes CASSPVLGVSYEQYF.

The sample holds a few counts of this clonotype. The chain has TRBV5-6 and TRBJ1-2; D not resolved. The germline V and J ends were trimmed by 6 bases and 0 bases, with 15 bases remaining between them. The length of the CDR3 is 15 residues. Germline V gives CDR1 SGHDT, CDR2 YYEEEE. In DNA form, the CDR3 reads TGTGCCAGCACCGATCCTCATGGAGCTAACTATGGCTACACCTTC. This gives the protein CASTDPHGANYGYTF.

This clonotype was seen more than once but under ten times. V usage is TRBV5-1 and J usage is TRBJ1-5, with D unresolved. Germline loops: CDR1 SGHRS, CDR2 YFSETQ. The CDR3 covers 14 residues. V dropped 7 bases and J dropped 3 bases, with 14 bases sitting between them. The CDR3 sequence is CASAPGSPNQPQHF. DNA for the CDR3: TGCGCCAGCGCTCCGGGGTCCCCCAATCAGCCCCAGCATTTT.

This clonotype was counted only a few times. This chain connects TRBV10-3 to TRBJ2-7, with D perhaps matching TRBD2 (6 bases). This CDR3 spans 14 amino acids. Germline CDR1 is ENHRY and CDR2 is SYGVKD. Trimming removed 0 bases at V and 7 bases at J, with 13 bases between. This CDR3 is CAISESAGGGEQYF. CDR3 coding DNA: TGTGCCATCAGTGAGTCGGCCGGGGGTGGGGAGCAGTACTTC.

This clonotype was observed a handful of times. The V gene is TRBV20-1, the J gene TRBJ2-5, with a tentative D call TRBD1 (6 bases). V was clipped by 0 bases and J by 5 bases, with 10 bases between them. Germline V gene data show CDR1 as DFQATT and CDR2 as SNEGSKA (reference sequence). CDR3 length equals 13 residues. The CDR3 loop reads CSARDDRRETQYF. Written as DNA, the CDR3 is TGCAGTGCTAGAGATGACAGGCGCGAGACCCAGTACTTC.

This clonotype was detected a few times. The J gene is TRBJ2-3, the V gene TRBV15; 10 nucleotides align to TRBD1. The CDR3 spans 16 residues. Germline V gene sequence: CDR1 LNHNV, CDR2 YYDKDF (reference sequence). V was pared by 2 bases and J by 4 bases, with 6 bases of the junction left unmatched. CDR3 residues: CATSRTGQGGADTQYF. Written as DNA, the CDR3 is TGTGCCACCAGCAGAACTGGACAGGGGGGCGCAGATACGCAGTATTTT.

The chain couples TRBV27 to TRBJ2-2, with D unclear. Trimming took off 1 base at V and 6 bases at J, with 6 bases between the two ends. Germline loops: CDR1 MNHEY, CDR2 SMNVEV (reference sequence). This CDR3 region has 13 residues. CDR3 region: CASSLFFPGELFF. In DNA form, the CDR3 reads TGTGCCAGCAGTTTATTTTTCCCCGGGGAGCTGTTTTTT.

This rearrangement joins TRBV6-2 or TRBV6-3 to TRBJ2-7; possible D gene TRBD2, 6 bases. Trimming stripped 7 bases from V and 10 bases from J, with 20 bases between. In germline, CDR1 is MNHEY, CDR2 SVGEGT. The CDR3 is made up of 13 amino acids. Written as DNA, the CDR3 is TGTGCCAGCACCCCCCCCCCGGGGCGGGGCCAGTACTTC. Translation gives CASTPPPGRGQYF.

The chain uses TRBV4-1 and TRBJ1-3; no firm D call. This CDR3 region has 17 residues. With 4 bases removed from V and 0 bases from J, the gap between germline ends came to 16 bases. Germline CDR1 reads MGHRA; CDR2 reads YSYEKL. CDR3 DNA sequence: TGCGCCAGCAGCCCCGCCCCCAAGATTTCCTCTGGAAACACCATATATTTT. Encoded protein: CASSPAPKISSGNTIYF.

This clonotype was seen a few times. This chain joins TRBV20-1 and TRBJ1-2; D remains ambiguous. This CDR3 contains 14 residues. The germline V gene has CDR1 DFQATT and CDR2 SNEGSKA (reference sequence). V was shortened by 0 bases and J by 1 base, with 9 bases between the two germline ends. The CDR3 region has the DNA TGCAGTGCTAGAGATATGGGAATTAACTATGGCTACACCTTC. Protein: CSARDMGINYGYTF.

This clonotype came up a few times. The chain recombines TRBV7-2 with TRBJ2-3; 7 bases fit TRBD2. The V gene's germline CDR1 is SGHTA and CDR2 FQGNSA. Germline trimming cut 4 bases from V and 2 bases from J; bases unmatched to any gene: 3. This CDR3 is built from 14 residues. The chain's CDR3 is CASSSGLVTDTQYF. In nucleotides, the CDR3 is TGTGCCAGCAGCTCCGGACTAGTCACAGATACGCAGTATTTT.

J is TRBJ1-1 and V is TRBV29-1; 8 bases match TRBD1. CDR3 length: 14 amino acids. V lost 6 bases, J lost 1 base, and 7 bases stayed unmatched. Germline values: CDR1 SQVTM, CDR2 ANQGSEA. CDR3 bases: TGCAGCGTCCCAGGGGGCGCGGGGAACACTGAAGCTTTCTTT. Translation: CSVPGGAGNTEAFF.

The chain couples TRBV20-1 to TRBJ2-1; D may be TRBD2 (7 bases). Per the germline V gene, CDR1 is DFQATT and CDR2 is SNEGSKA (reference sequence). Trimming left V 6 bases short and J 6 bases short, with 12 bases between. The CDR3 length is 12 residues. CDR3 sequence: CSAWGGGNEQFF. The CDR3 DNA sequence: TGCAGTGCCTGGGGGGGCGGCAATGAGCAGTTCTTC.

The chain employs TRBV6-5 and TRBJ1-5; D is perhaps TRBD1 (5 bases). This CDR3 has 13 residues. V lost 2 bases to trimming and J lost 7 bases, with 9 bases between them. Germline CDR1 is MNHEY and CDR2 is SVGAGI. CDR3 amino acids: CASSYGWGQPQHF. Here the CDR3 DNA reads TGTGCCAGCAGTTACGGGTGGGGCCAGCCCCAGCATTTT.

The CDR3 nucleotides are TGTGCCAGCAGCCCTAACTCTGGACAGCGCTCTGGGGCCAACGTCCTGACTTTC. The encoded protein is CASSPNSGQRSGANVLTF. The V call is TRBV11-2, the J call TRBJ2-6; D may be TRBD1 (6 bases). There are 18 residues in the CDR3. With 5 bases removed from V and 0 bases from J, the gap between germline ends came to 17 bases. CDR1 and CDR2 from the germline V gene are SGHAT and FQNNGV.

This clonotype was counted only a few times. The chain has TRBV6-2 or TRBV6-3 and TRBJ2-1, with 10 positions matching TRBD1. Losses at the gene ends were 6 bases for V and 4 bases for J; bases not matched to a gene: 6. Germline-derived CDR1 and CDR2 are MNHEY and SVGEGT. This CDR3 region has 15 residues. CDR3 amino acids: CASSRRDRGYNEQFF. CDR3 nucleotide sequence: TGTGCCAGCAGCCGCCGGGACAGGGGATACAATGAGCAGTTCTTC.

V usage is TRBV11-2 and J usage is TRBJ2-3, with 9 bases fitting TRBD2. Germline CDR1 and CDR2: SGHAT and FQNNGV. Trimming took 3 bases from V and 2 from J; bases not matched to a gene: 6. There are 16 residues in the CDR3. The CDR3 DNA reads TGTGCCAGCAGCTTCCTGAGCGGGGGGATCACAGATACGCAGTATTTT. It codes for CASSFLSGGITDTQYF.

This clonotype was found a few times. V is TRBV20-1 and J is TRBJ1-4, with TRBD1 as a possible D gene (6 bases). The CDR3 is made up of 13 amino acids. Trimming pared 6 bases from V and 5 bases from J, leaving 13 bases between. The germline gives CDR1 DFQATT, CDR2 SNEGSKA (reference sequence). The CDR3 loop is CSAGPGVNEKLFF. In DNA, the CDR3 is TGCAGTGCCGGACCAGGGGTAAATGAAAAACTGTTTTTT.

The rearrangement uses TRBV5-8 and TRBJ1-4; D perhaps matches TRBD1 (5 bases). Germline lookup yields CDR1 SGHTS and CDR2 YDEGEE. The length of the CDR3 is 15 residues. V dropped 7 bases and J dropped 11 bases, with 24 bases sitting between them. The CDR3 sequence: CASGPFPRQQVKLFF. The DNA of the CDR3 is TGTGCCAGCGGACCATTTCCGAGACAGCAAGTTAAACTGTTTTTT.

This sequence joins TRBV4-2 and TRBJ2-3; tentative D call: TRBD1 (6 bases). The germline gives CDR1 LGHNA, CDR2 YNFKEQ. With 4 bases removed from V and 1 base from J, the gap between germline ends came to 21 bases. This CDR3 has 18 residues. The CDR3 is CASSPQGSSVYGTDTQYF. The CDR3 bases are TGTGCCAGCAGCCCACAGGGTTCTTCTGTCTACGGCACAGATACGCAGTATTTT.

The chain has TRBV5-1 and TRBJ2-5; D may be TRBD1 or TRBD2 (5 bases each). CDR3 length: 15 residues. Germline V gives CDR1 SGHRS, CDR2 YFSETQ. Trimming cost V 5 bases and J 4 bases, with 18 bases left between them. The chain's CDR3 is CASRVGTPARETQYF. In nucleotides, the CDR3 is TGCGCCAGCAGGGTGGGGACCCCGGCGAGAGAGACCCAGTACTTC.